The rows below give T cell receptor beta chains drawn from one sample of a study of blood T cell repertoires in COVID-19. Assay: immunoSEQ multiplex PCR; the TCRdb copy retains only in-frame clones and omits some. The data contain approximately 220,000 clones, 89% of them singletons. The sequencing input was PBMCs or T cells enriched from blood (not recorded which). All receptors derive from a woman younger than 45 with acute COVID-19. Each CDR3 is given with its conserved first and last residue. The D gene is left open where the match is weak. Clone size, where shown, is once, few, many, or a class for clones that have expanded.

clone size | D gene | J gene | V gene | CDR3 length | CDR3 protein | CDR3 DNA
- | TRBD1 | TRBJ1-3 | TRBV27 | 18 | CASSNRDRGGWSGNTIYF | TGTGCCAGCAGTAACCGGGACAGGGGGGGGTGGTCTGGAAACACCATATATTTT
- | - | TRBJ1-2 | TRBV28 | 14 | CASTEGGAGYGYTF | TGTGCCAGCACAGAGGGAGGGGCCGGCTATGGCTACACCTTC
- | TRBD1 | TRBJ1-2 | TRBV2 | 14 | CASSDQGAGYGYTF | TGTGCCAGCAGCGATCAGGGGGCAGGGTATGGCTACACCTTC
- | TRBD1 | TRBJ1-2 | TRBV7-2 | 15 | CASHRTGLANYGYTF | TGTGCCAGCCATCGGACAGGATTGGCCAACTATGGCTACACCTTC
- | TRBD1 | TRBJ1-5 | TRBV19 | 15 | CASNDRQGTNQPQHF | TGTGCCAGTAACGATAGACAGGGAACCAATCAGCCCCAGCATTTT
- | TRBD1 | TRBJ1-2 | TRBV2 | 15 | CASSEVGGTGNGYTF | TGTGCCAGCAGTGAAGTGGGGGGGACAGGGAATGGCTACACCTTC
few | TRBD1 | TRBJ1-5 | TRBV19 | 15 | CATAVGQGTGQPQHF | TGTGCCACTGCCGTGGGACAGGGAACAGGCCAGCCCCAGCATTTT
- | TRBD1 | TRBJ1-5 | TRBV28 | 15 | CASRRDRGINQPQHF | TGTGCCAGCAGAAGGGACAGGGGGATCAATCAGCCCCAGCATTTT
- | - | TRBJ1-6 | TRBV5-8 | 14 | CASSGVQGGSPLHF | TGTGCCAGCAGCGGGGTGCAGGGTGGGTCACCCCTCCACTTT
- | - | TRBJ2-3 | TRBV25-1 | 13 | CASSVNGGYTQYF | TGTGCCAGCAGTGTGAACGGGGGATATACGCAGTATTTT
- | TRBD2 | TRBJ2-3 | TRBV19 | 15 | CASSMTSSSTDTQYF | TGTGCCAGTAGTATGACTAGCAGTAGCACAGATACGCAGTATTTT
- | TRBD1 | TRBJ2-7 | TRBV2 | 14 | CASSRRQGTYEQYF | TGTGCCAGCAGTCGGCGACAGGGGACCTACGAGCAGTACTTC
- | - | TRBJ1-2 | TRBV6-5 | 13 | CASAGTFNYGYTF | TGTGCCAGTGCCGGGACATTTAACTATGGCTACACCTTC
- | TRBD1 | TRBJ1-5 | TRBV7-8 | 17 | CASSLAGTGGVDQPQHF | TGTGCCAGCAGCTTAGCCGGGACAGGGGGCGTCGATCAGCCCCAGCATTTT
- | TRBD2 | TRBJ2-5 | TRBV5-1 | 17 | CASSMLSAGLAVETQYF | TGCGCCAGCAGCATGCTCTCCGCGGGACTAGCGGTGGAGACCCAGTACTTC
- | TRBD2 | TRBJ2-2 | TRBV9 | 16 | CASSVLGGPNTGELFF | TGTGCCAGCAGCGTACTGGGAGGGCCTAACACCGGGGAGCTGTTTTTT
- | TRBD1 | TRBJ1-4 | TRBV24-1 | 15 | CATSDLGTGCEKLFF | TGTGCCACCAGTGATTTGGGGACAGGATGTGAAAAACTGTTTTTT
- | - | TRBJ1-5 | TRBV27 | 15 | CASRGGVYSNQPQHF | TGTGCCAGCAGGGGAGGAGTCTATAGCAATCAGCCCCAGCATTTT
many | - | TRBJ1-5 | TRBV9 | 12 | CASGTVDQPQHF | TGTGCCAGCGGGACTGTAGATCAGCCCCAGCATTTT
few | - | TRBJ2-7 | TRBV19 | 14 | CASSYNRNAYEQYF | TGTGCCAGTAGTTATAACAGAAATGCCTACGAGCAGTACTTC
- | TRBD1 | TRBJ1-6 | TRBV7-6 | 14 | CASSQLRGRSPLHF | TGTGCCAGCAGCCAGCTCAGGGGGCGTTCACCCCTCCACTTT
- | - | TRBJ2-1 | TRBV18 | 15 | CASSPGQSSYNEQFF | TGTGCCAGCTCACCCGGACAGAGCTCCTACAATGAGCAGTTCTTC
- | TRBD1 | TRBJ2-7 | TRBV29-1 | 14 | CSVDAGTGSYEQYF | TGCAGCGTTGACGCCGGGACAGGTTCCTACGAGCAGTACTTC
- | - | TRBJ1-2 | TRBV5-8 | 13 | CASSLNRVHGYTF | TGTGCCAGCAGCTTGAACAGGGTACATGGCTACACCTTC